The rows below give T cell receptor beta chains drawn from one sample of a study of shared clonotypes between healthy human individuals. Only in-frame clones appear in the TCRdb table, and some are missing; sequencing was by immunoSEQ multiplex PCR. This sample has about 520,000 clones, with approximately 95% found just once. The specimen was naive CD4+ T cells sorted from blood. Every receptor here comes from a woman aged 25 to 39 in good health. The CDR3 runs from the conserved cysteine through the conserved F or W. D genes are given only for firm matches.

>TRBD2|TRBV7-6|TRBJ2-2
CASSLVLSSGNTGELFF
TGTGCCAGCAGCTTAGTCTTATCTAGCGGAAACACCGGGGAGCTGTTTTTT
>TRBD1|TRBV11-2|TRBJ2-5
CASSWTGVGETQYF
TGTGCCAGCAGTTGGACAGGGGTAGGGGAGACCCAGTACTTC
>TRBD1|TRBV5-1|TRBJ2-2
CASSGQGFTGELFF
TGCGCCAGCTCGGGACAGGGATTCACCGGGGAGCTGTTTTTT
>-|TRBV29-1|TRBJ1-4
CSIRGVANEKLFF
TGCAGCATTCGGGGGGTGGCTAATGAAAAACTGTTTTTT
>TRBD1|TRBV4-1|TRBJ2-2
CASSLGTGDTGELFF
TGCGCCAGCAGCCTCGGGACAGGGGACACCGGGGAGCTGTTTTTT
>-|TRBV18|TRBJ1-4
CASSLQGQNEKLFF
TGTGCCAGCTCCCTACAGGGCCAAAACGAAAAACTGTTTTTT
>-|TRBV20-1|TRBJ1-5
CSARGGQPQHF
TGCAGTGCTCGAGGGGGGCAGCCCCAGCATTTT
>-|TRBV28|TRBJ2-7
CASSPWTTTYEQYF
TGTGCCAGCAGTCCATGGACTACTACATACGAGCAGTACTTC
>-|TRBV9|TRBJ2-1
CASSVVAGSSYNEQFF
TGTGCCAGCAGCGTAGTAGCAGGGAGCTCCTACAATGAGCAGTTCTTC
>-|TRBV2|TRBJ2-3
CASSEQGSTDTQYF
TGTGCCAGCAGTGAGCAGGGGAGCACAGATACGCAGTATTTT
>-|TRBV28|TRBJ2-6
CASSSQVPSGANVLTF
TGTGCCAGCAGCTCACAGGTACCCTCTGGGGCCAACGTCCTGACTTTC
>TRBD2|TRBV19|TRBJ2-3
CASSIGLAGSTDTQYF
TGTGCCAGTAGTATAGGACTAGCGGGGTCCACAGATACGCAGTATTTT
>-|TRBV18|TRBJ2-7
CASSPVAYEQYF
TGTGCCAGCTCACCGGTAGCGTACGAGCAGTACTTC